This record covers a single T cell receptor beta chain. The antigen is unknown. This sample stems from a study of shared clonotypes between healthy human individuals. Whole-study results and caveats: Naive subsets, compared against memory subsets, generally had larger estimated richness values.

Trimming took 7 bases from V and 7 from J; bases not matched to a gene: 15. The CDR3 has 17 amino acids. CDR1 and CDR2 (germline): LNHDA, SQIVND (reference sequence). Libraries were prepared by immunoSEQ multiplex PCR; TCRdb keeps only in-frame clonotypes and omits some of them. The sample records some 2.3 million clones, just over 90% being singletons. This TCR was sampled from a man younger than 30 in good health. Some clones in this sample may be carry-over from other donors' samples. The rearrangement links TRBV19 to TRBJ2-1, with TRBD2 matching over 11 bases. The material sequenced was naive CD4+ T cells from PBMCs. Specified subset: CD45RA+ positively selected. DNA for the CDR3: TGTGCCAGTATAGGGGGGCTAGCGGGAGGAGATGGTAATGAGCAGTTCTTC. It is translated as CASIGGLAGGDGNEQFF.